These 27 T cell receptor beta chains came from one sample sequenced in a study of T cells expressing NK-cell markers. TCRdb reprocessed the 5' RACE reads; each CDR3 protein has one entry and no DNA is given. This sample contains 200,000 to 300,000 distinct CDR3 sequences. The sample taken for sequencing was blood T cells: a sorted CD56 or NKG2C T cell subset, CD4+ or CD8+ T cells, or bulk PBMC T cells (not recorded which). Receptor source: a woman between 18 and 70 years old in good health.

The chain links TRBV4-3 to TRBJ2-1. The CDR3 totals 14 residues. Germline V lookup: CDR1 LGHNA, CDR2 YSLEER. Here the CDR3 reads CASKKLGTSNEQFF.

V is TRBV3-1 and J is TRBJ1-1. Germline-derived CDR1 and CDR2 are LGHDT and YNNKEL (reference sequence). The CDR3 runs to 13 residues. The CDR3 protein is CASSQGWNTEAFF.

J is TRBJ2-3 and V is TRBV2. The CDR3 contains 16 residues. CDR1 SNHLY and CDR2 FYNNEI come from the germline V gene. CDR3 protein: CASSEARRTASDTQYF. Full variable domain (remainder filled in from reference TRBV2 and TRBJ2-3): EPEVTQTPSHQVTQMGQEVILRCVPISNHLYFYWYRQILGQKVEFLVSFYNNEISEKSEIFDDQFSVERPDGSNFTLKIRSTKLEDSAMYFCASSEARRTASDTQYFGPGTRLTVL.

V is TRBV20-1 and J is TRBJ1-5; TCRdb's assignment of TRBD1 cannot be checked, as there is no DNA. The CDR3 loop spans 14 amino acids. The germline V gene encodes CDR1 DFQATT and CDR2 SNEGSKA (reference sequence). Here the CDR3 reads CSARDPGGNQPQHF.

V and J are TRBV20-1 and TRBJ1-2; the D call of TRBD1 rests on TCRdb alone, since no DNA is present to check it. CDR1 and CDR2 (germline): DFQATT, SNEGSKA (reference sequence). This CDR3 spans 16 amino acids. The chain's CDR3 is CSATLPRAGGGFGYTF.

This chain links TRBV20-1 with TRBJ2-1; the D gene TCRdb calls, TRBD1, cannot be checked with no DNA. The CDR3 is made up of 13 amino acids. CDR1 is DFQATT, CDR2 SNEGSKA, per germline (reference sequence). CDR3 sequence: CSARELRQGGQFF.

The V and J genes are TRBV20-1 and TRBJ2-7; TCRdb returns TRBD2, unconfirmable since there is no DNA. Germline loops: CDR1 DFQATT, CDR2 SNEGSKA (reference sequence). This CDR3 has 16 amino acids. CDR3 residues: CSARDVGLQTTYEQYF.

V and J are TRBV7-3 and TRBJ2-3. From germline, CDR1 is SGHTA and CDR2 FQGTGA. The CDR3 runs to 12 residues. This chain's CDR3 is CASSLISDTQYF.

J is TRBJ2-3 and V is TRBV7-3; TCRdb picks TRBD2, but there is no DNA to check that call. This CDR3 is 16 amino acids long. The germline V gene has CDR1 SGHTA and CDR2 FQGTGA. CDR3 amino acids: CASSSRLAGVTDTQYF.

The V and J genes are TRBV20-1 and TRBJ2-7; the D call of TRBD1 rests on TCRdb alone, since no DNA is present to check it. Per germline, CDR1 DFQATT and CDR2 SNEGSKA (reference sequence). The length of the CDR3 is 11 residues. Here the CDR3 reads CSATDGVGQYF.

V is TRBV20-1 and J is TRBJ2-3. CDR3 size: 12 residues. The germline gives CDR1 DFQATT, CDR2 SNEGSKA (reference sequence). Here the CDR3 reads CSASTDTDTQYF.

The rearrangement uses TRBV20-1 and TRBJ2-7; the TRBD1 assignment by TCRdb is unverifiable without DNA. The CDR3 spans 14 residues. Germline V gene sequence: CDR1 DFQATT, CDR2 SNEGSKA (reference sequence). This chain's CDR3 is CSARRSQGAYEQYF.

The V gene is TRBV5-6, the J gene TRBJ2-5; TCRdb's D call of TRBD2 is untestable without DNA. Per germline, CDR1 SGHDT and CDR2 YYEEEE. The CDR3 totals 13 residues. The CDR3 spells CASSGGLSETQYF.

V and J are TRBV2 and TRBJ2-1; the TRBD2 assignment by TCRdb is unverifiable without DNA. Germline CDR1 is SNHLY and CDR2 is FYNNEI. CDR3 length equals 15 residues. This CDR3 is CASSDVGGSYNEQFF. The whole variable domain, remainder taken from reference TRBV2 and TRBJ2-1, is EPEVTQTPSHQVTQMGQEVILRCVPISNHLYFYWYRQILGQKVEFLVSFYNNEISEKSEIFDDQFSVERPDGSNFTLKIRSTKLEDSAMYFCASSDVGGSYNEQFFGPGTRLTVL.

The rearrangement links TRBV2 to TRBJ1-2; no DNA is available, so the TRBD1 call from TCRdb remains unchecked. This CDR3 is built from 14 residues. The germline V gene has CDR1 SNHLY and CDR2 FYNNEI. The CDR3 here is CASHLDRVNYGYTF.

The chain couples TRBV6-2 or TRBV6-3 to TRBJ1-2; TCRdb's D call, TRBD1, is unchecked because there is no DNA. The CDR3 extends over 14 amino acids. Germline V gene sequence: CDR1 MNHEY, CDR2 SVGEGT. The CDR3 loop is CASRPGRANYGYTF.

This rearrangement joins TRBV20-1 to TRBJ1-4; the D call from TCRdb, TRBD1, cannot be confirmed without DNA. The CDR3 runs 15 residues. Germline V CDR1 and CDR2: DFQATT, SNEGSKA (reference sequence). CDR3 residues: CSASSTVRGGEKLFF.

The CDR3 is CSAPDADRSYNEQFF. The V gene is TRBV20-1, the J gene TRBJ2-1. CDR3 length: 15 amino acids. Per the germline V gene, CDR1 is DFQATT and CDR2 is SNEGSKA (reference sequence).

The V call is TRBV20-1, the J call TRBJ1-2; without DNA, the TCRdb call of TRBD1 cannot be checked. CDR3 length equals 11 residues. The germline CDR1 and CDR2 sequences are DFQATT and SNEGSKA (reference sequence). CDR3 residues: CSAWTPGGYTF.

The chain uses TRBV21-1 and TRBJ2-1. TRBV21-1 is a known pseudogene. This CDR3 region has 15 residues. CDR3 sequence: CASSSMGSWVDEQFF.

V and J are TRBV20-1 and TRBJ2-1; TCRdb picks TRBD2, but there is no DNA to check that call. The length of the CDR3 is 14 residues. The V gene's germline CDR1 is DFQATT and CDR2 SNEGSKA (reference sequence). CDR3: CSARDQGSGGAGVF.

The chain joins TRBV7-9 to TRBJ2-1. The CDR3 spans 11 residues. Looked up from germline, CDR1 is SEHNR and CDR2 is FQNEAQ (reference sequence). The CDR3 loop is CASSLESEWFF.

The gene calls are TRBV11-2 and TRBJ2-1; TCRdb gives TRBD2 as the D gene, but with no DNA this cannot be confirmed. Germline V gene sequence: CDR1 SGHAT, CDR2 FQNNGV. This CDR3 contains 12 residues. CDR3 residues: CASSRARPGQFF.

The chain links TRBV9 to TRBJ1-5. CDR3 size: 14 residues. Germline CDR1 is SGDLS and CDR2 is YYNGEE. CDR3 sequence: CASSTDGGNQPQHF.

The J gene is TRBJ2-7, the V gene TRBV18. The CDR3 length is 12 residues. The germline V gene has CDR1 KGHSH and CDR2 LQKENI. The CDR3 spells CASSPSGFEQYF.

This chain joins TRBV10-3 and TRBJ2-5; TCRdb indicates TRBD2, and absent DNA this call remains unverified. This CDR3 is 15 amino acids long. Germline CDR1 reads ENHRY; CDR2 reads SYGVKD. The chain's CDR3 is CAISASSGIQETQYF.

The J gene is TRBJ2-7, the V gene TRBV14; TCRdb lists TRBD1, though no DNA is available to test this call. Germline loops: CDR1 SGHDN, CDR2 FVKESK. This CDR3 region has 14 residues. The CDR3 sequence is CASRRTASSYEQYF.